The clone carrying this TCR beta chain was seen ten or more times. Its antigen remains unidentified. The CDR3 has 14 amino acids. The V gene's germline CDR1 is MNHEY and CDR2 SMNVEV (reference sequence). V was clipped by 6 bases and J by 2 bases; unmatched bases: 4. The data stem from a study of T cells in Graves' hyperthyroidism and ophthalmopathy. General study findings and limits: Clonotypes that were expanded in thyroid above 0.001 mostly appeared in blood too. It was a median around 6 months before onset that the model predicted ophthalmopathy.

Amplified TCR beta CDR3 regions derived from RNA transcripts. Carried out on the TCR CDR3, a first-round RT-PCR used the HTBI primer set. TCRdb passed the multiplex PCR reads through MiXCR, listing each CDR3 protein once. In the table there are fewer than 650,000 distinct CDR3 sequences, roughly 15% of which are singletons. The PBMCs had their origin in about 9.7 ml of fresh peripheral blood. The sequence was obtained from a middle-aged woman with Graves' ophthalmopathy. Sequenced sample: blood. This sequence joins TRBV27 and TRBJ2-7; 10 bases match TRBD1. Here the CDR3 reads CASRTGTGAYEQYF. CDR3 bases: TGTGCCAGCAGGACCGGGACAGGGGCCTACGAGCAGTACTTC.